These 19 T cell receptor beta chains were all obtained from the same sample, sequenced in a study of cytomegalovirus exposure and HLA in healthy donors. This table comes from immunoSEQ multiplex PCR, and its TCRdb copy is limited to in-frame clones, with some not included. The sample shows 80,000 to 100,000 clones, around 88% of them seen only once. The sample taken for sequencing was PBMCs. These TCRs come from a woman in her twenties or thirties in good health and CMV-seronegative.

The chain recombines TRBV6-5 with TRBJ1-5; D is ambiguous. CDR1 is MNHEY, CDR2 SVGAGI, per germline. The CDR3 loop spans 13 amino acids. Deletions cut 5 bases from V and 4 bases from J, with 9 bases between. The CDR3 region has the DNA TGTGCCAGCAGTGTATGGGAGAATCAGCCCCAGCATTTT. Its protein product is CASSVWENQPQHF.

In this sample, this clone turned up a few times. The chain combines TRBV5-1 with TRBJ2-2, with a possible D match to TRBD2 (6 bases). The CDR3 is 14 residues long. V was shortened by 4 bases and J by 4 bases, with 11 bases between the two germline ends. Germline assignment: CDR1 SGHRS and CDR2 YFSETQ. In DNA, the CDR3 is TGCGCCAGCAGCAAGGAGGGATTCACCGGGGAGCTGTTTTTT. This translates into CASSKEGFTGELFF.

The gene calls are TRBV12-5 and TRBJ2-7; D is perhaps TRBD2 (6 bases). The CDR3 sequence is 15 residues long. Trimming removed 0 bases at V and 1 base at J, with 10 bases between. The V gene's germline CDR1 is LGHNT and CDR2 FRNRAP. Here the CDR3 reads CASGLVRRGSYEQYF. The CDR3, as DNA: TGTGCTAGTGGTTTGGTACGGCGGGGTTCCTACGAGCAGTACTTC.

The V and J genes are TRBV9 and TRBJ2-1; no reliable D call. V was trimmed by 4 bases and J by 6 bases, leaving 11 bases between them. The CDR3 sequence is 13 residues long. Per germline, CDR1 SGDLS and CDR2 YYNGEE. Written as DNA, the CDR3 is TGTGCCAGCAGCTTAAGACTCACCAATGAGCAGTTCTTC. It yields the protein CASSLRLTNEQFF.

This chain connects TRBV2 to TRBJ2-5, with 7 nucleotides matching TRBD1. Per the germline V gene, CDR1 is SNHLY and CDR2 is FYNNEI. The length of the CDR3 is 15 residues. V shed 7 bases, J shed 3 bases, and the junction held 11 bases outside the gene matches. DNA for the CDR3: TGTGCCAGCACCTCCGGGACAGACCAAAAAGAGACCCAGTACTTC. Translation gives CASTSGTDQKETQYF.

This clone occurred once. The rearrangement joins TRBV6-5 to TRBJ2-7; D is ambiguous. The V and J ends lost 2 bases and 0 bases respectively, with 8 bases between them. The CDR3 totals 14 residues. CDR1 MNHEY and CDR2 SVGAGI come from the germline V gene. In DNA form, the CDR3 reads TGTGCCAGCAGTTACACCAGTTACTCCTACGAGCAGTACTTC. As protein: CASSYTSYSYEQYF.

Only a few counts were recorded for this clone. The DNA of the CDR3 is TGTGCCAGTAGCCCAGGGCGGGGGTCCTACAATGAGCAGTTCTTC. Encoded protein: CASSPGRGSYNEQFF. The chain carries TRBV19 and TRBJ2-1; 7 bases are a match to TRBD2. The V gene end was trimmed by 6 bases and the J gene end by 1 base; junction bases not matched to a gene: 6. The CDR3 runs to 15 residues. The germline gives CDR1 LNHDA, CDR2 SQIVND (reference sequence).

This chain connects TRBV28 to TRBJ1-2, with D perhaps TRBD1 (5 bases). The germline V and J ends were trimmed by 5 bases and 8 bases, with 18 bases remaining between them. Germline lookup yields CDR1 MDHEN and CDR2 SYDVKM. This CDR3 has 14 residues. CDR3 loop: CASSIHPGSRGYTF. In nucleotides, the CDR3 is TGTGCCAGCAGTATCCACCCAGGGTCTAGGGGCTACACCTTC.

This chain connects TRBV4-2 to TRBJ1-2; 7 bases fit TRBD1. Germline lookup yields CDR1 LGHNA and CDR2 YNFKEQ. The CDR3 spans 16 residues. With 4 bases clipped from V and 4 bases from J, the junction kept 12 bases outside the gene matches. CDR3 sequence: CASSPNSQGGGYGYTF. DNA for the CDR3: TGTGCCAGCAGCCCTAACAGTCAGGGGGGAGGCTATGGCTACACCTTC.

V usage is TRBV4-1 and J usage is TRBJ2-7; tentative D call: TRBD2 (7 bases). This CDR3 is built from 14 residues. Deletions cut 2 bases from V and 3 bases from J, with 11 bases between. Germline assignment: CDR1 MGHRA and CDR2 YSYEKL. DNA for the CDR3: TGCGCCAGCAGCCAAAGGGGGGGAAGCTACGAGCAGTACTTC. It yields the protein CASSQRGGSYEQYF.

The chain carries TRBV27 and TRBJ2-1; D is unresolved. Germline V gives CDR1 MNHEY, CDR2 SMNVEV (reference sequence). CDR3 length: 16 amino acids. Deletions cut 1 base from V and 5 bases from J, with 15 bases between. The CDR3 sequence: CASSLWPLPRNNEQFF. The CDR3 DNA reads TGTGCCAGCAGTTTATGGCCCCTCCCTAGGAACAATGAGCAGTTCTTC.

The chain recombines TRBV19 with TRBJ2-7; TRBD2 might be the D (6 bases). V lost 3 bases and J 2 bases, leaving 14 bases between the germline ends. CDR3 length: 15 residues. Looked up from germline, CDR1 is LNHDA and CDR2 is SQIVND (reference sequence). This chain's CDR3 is CASSISGTGAYEQYF. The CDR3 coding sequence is TGTGCCAGTAGTATTTCCGGGACGGGAGCCTACGAGCAGTACTTC.

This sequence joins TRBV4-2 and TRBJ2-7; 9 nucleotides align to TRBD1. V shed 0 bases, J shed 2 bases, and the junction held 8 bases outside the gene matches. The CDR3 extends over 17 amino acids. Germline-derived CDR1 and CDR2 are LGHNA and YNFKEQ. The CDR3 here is CASSQDGRTGDPYEQYF. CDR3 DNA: TGTGCCAGCAGCCAAGATGGGAGGACAGGGGACCCCTACGAGCAGTACTTC.

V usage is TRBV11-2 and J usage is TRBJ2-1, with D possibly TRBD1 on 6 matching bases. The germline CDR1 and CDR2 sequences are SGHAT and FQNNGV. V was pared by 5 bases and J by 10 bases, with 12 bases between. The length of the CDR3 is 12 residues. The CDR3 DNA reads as TGTGCCAGCAGCCCTCAGGGGAGAGAGCAGTTCTTC. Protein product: CASSPQGREQFF.

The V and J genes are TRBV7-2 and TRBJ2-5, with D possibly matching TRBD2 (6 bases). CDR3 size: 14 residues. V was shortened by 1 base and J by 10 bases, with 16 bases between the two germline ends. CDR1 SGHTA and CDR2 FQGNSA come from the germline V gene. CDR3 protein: CASSLVRDPGIQYF. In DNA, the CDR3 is TGTGCCAGCAGCTTAGTGCGGGACCCAGGTATCCAGTACTTC.

This CDR3 reads CASSGAAGGPSNEQFF. For the CDR3, the DNA is TGTGCCAGCAGCGGCGCGGCGGGAGGGCCGTCCAATGAGCAGTTCTTC. The V call is TRBV9, the J call TRBJ2-1, with TRBD2 identical over 9 bases. Germline V CDR1 and CDR2: SGDLS, YYNGEE. Trimming cost V 3 bases and J 6 bases; bases outside gene matches: 10. This CDR3 region has 16 residues.

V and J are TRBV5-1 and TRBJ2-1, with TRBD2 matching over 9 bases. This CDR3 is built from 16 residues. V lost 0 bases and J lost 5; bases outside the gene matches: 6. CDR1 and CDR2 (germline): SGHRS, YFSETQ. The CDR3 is CASSLAGTSLDNEQFF. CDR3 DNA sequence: TGCGCCAGCAGCTTGGCCGGGACTAGCCTGGACAATGAGCAGTTCTTC.

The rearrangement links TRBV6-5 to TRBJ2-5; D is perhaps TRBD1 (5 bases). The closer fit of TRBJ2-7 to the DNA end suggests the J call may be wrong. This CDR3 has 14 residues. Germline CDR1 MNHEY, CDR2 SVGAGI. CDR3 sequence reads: CASSYWQGSYEQYF. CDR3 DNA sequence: TGTGCCAGCAGTTATTGGCAGGGCTCCTACGAGCAGTACTTC.

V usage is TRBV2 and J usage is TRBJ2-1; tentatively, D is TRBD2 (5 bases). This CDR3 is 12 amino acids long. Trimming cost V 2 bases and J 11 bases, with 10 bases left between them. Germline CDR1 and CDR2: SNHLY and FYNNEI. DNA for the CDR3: TGTGCCAGCAGTGAAACTAGGACCAAGCAGTTCTTC. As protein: CASSETRTKQFF.